Below, 17 T cell receptor beta chains from the same sample are listed, as sequenced in a study of T cells in Graves' hyperthyroidism and ophthalmopathy. The TCR beta CDR3 regions underwent amplification using RNA transcripts as the source. A first-round RT-PCR of the TCR CDR3 used the HTBI primer set. TCRdb independently ran MiXCR on the multiplex PCR reads; one entry per CDR3 protein. The sample shows 350,000 or so distinct CDR3 sequences, roughly a fifth of them seen only once. The specimen was blood. The receptors shown here come from a woman aged 45-65 years with Graves' hyperthyroidism.

Comment on this clonotype: A much larger clone differs by one base, so this may be a read error. The chain is built from TRBV2 and TRBJ1-5; unclear D gene. Germline CDR1 is SNHLY and CDR2 is FYNNEI. The CDR3 is 14 amino acids. V was cut by 5 bases and J by 4 bases, with 12 bases left in between. CDR3 in amino acids: CASSSRVINQPQHF. CDR3 bases: TGTGCCAGCAGTTCCCGGGTCATTAATCAGCCCCAGCATTTT.

The chain joins TRBV28 to TRBJ1-5, with TRBD1 as a possible D gene (5 bases). V gave up 6 bases and J gave up 3 bases, with 9 bases separating them. The CDR3 extends over 13 amino acids. Germline CDR1 is MDHEN and CDR2 is SYDVKM. In nucleotides, the CDR3 is TGTGCCAGCAGCTGGGGCATCAATCAGCCCCAGCATTTT. Translation: CASSWGINQPQHF.

This clonotype occurred many times. The chain combines TRBV20-1 with TRBJ2-2; 7 bases fit TRBD2. The germline V gene encodes CDR1 DFQATT and CDR2 SNEGSKA (reference sequence). This CDR3 is built from 14 residues. The V and J ends lost 1 base and 1 base, in that order; junction bases with no gene match: 0. The CDR3 spells CSARAGGNTGELFF. CDR3 bases: TGCAGTGCTAGAGCGGGGGGGAACACCGGGGAGCTGTTTTTT.

This clonotype was seen many times. This chain links TRBV12-3 or TRBV12-4 with TRBJ1-2; D remains ambiguous. The V and J ends lost 8 bases and 4 bases respectively, with 17 bases between them. The length of the CDR3 is 14 residues. The CDR3 sequence is CASSKQIRSYGYTF. CDR3 nucleotide sequence: TGTGCCAGCTCTAAACAAATTCGAAGCTATGGCTACACCTTC.

The J gene is TRBJ1-2, the V gene TRBV6-1; 10 bases are a match to TRBD1. Germline V gene data show CDR1 as MNHNS and CDR2 as SASEGT. V shed 3 bases and J 13 bases; nucleotides not matched to a gene: 5. This CDR3 has 12 residues. For the CDR3, the DNA is TGTGCCAGCAGTGACCTGACAGGGGGCGGCACCTTC. This gives the protein CASSDLTGGGTF.

About this clonotype: The junction departs from the called germline gene at one end, perhaps through a read error. The chain is built from TRBV9 and TRBJ2-7, with 7 bases lining up with TRBD2. Germline V gives CDR1 SGDLS, CDR2 YYNGEE. The CDR3 is 14 residues long. For the CDR3, the DNA is TGTGCCAGCAGCGTGGAAGCGGGAACCTACGAGCAGCACTTC. Residues: CASSVEAGTYEQHF.

This clonotype was counted between two and nine times. The chain combines TRBV29-1 with TRBJ2-1; TRBD2 agrees at 14 bases. The CDR3 totals 15 residues. With 6 bases clipped from V and 0 bases from J, the junction kept 1 base outside the gene matches. The germline V gene encodes CDR1 SQVTM and CDR2 ANQGSEA. The CDR3 sequence: CSVGTSGSSYNEQFF. Here the CDR3 DNA reads TGCAGCGTAGGGACTAGCGGGAGCTCCTACAATGAGCAGTTCTTC.

This clonotype was picked up many times. The CDR3 DNA reads as TGTGCCAGCAGCCAACTCCGAGAGGGGGCTGGCTACACCTTC. As protein: CASSQLREGAGYTF. This chain joins TRBV16 and TRBJ1-2; 7 nucleotides align to TRBD1. This CDR3 contains 14 residues. The junction had 7 bases not matched to a gene; V was cut back by 2 bases and J by 7 bases. Germline V CDR1 and CDR2: KGHSY, FQNENV.

The V gene is TRBV15, the J gene TRBJ2-7; 8 nucleotides align to TRBD1. CDR1 is LNHNV, CDR2 YYDKDF, per germline (reference sequence). The CDR3 totals 15 residues. Unmatched junction bases numbered 9, after V lost 5 bases and J lost 3 bases. The CDR3 DNA is TGTGCCACCAGCGGGGGACAGGACCTAGGCTACGAGCAGTACTTC. It encodes CATSGGQDLGYEQYF.

This clonotype was recorded many times. The gene calls are TRBV15 and TRBJ2-2; D is tentatively TRBD1 or TRBD2 (5 bases each). Germline V gene lookup returns CDR1 LNHNV and CDR2 YYDKDF (reference sequence). Trimming took off 0 bases at V and 4 bases at J, with 15 bases between the two ends. The length of the CDR3 is 17 residues. The CDR3 region has the DNA TGTGCCACCAGCAGAGAGGGACCGGGCCCACTCACCGGGGAGCTGTTTTTT. Translated: CATSREGPGPLTGELFF.

The rearrangement links TRBV20-1 to TRBJ2-5, with D maybe TRBD2 (6 bases). The ends were cut back, 2 bases at V and 4 bases at J, with 11 bases in the middle. Germline CDR1 reads DFQATT; CDR2 reads SNEGSKA (reference sequence). This CDR3 is built from 13 residues. The CDR3 region is CSARTGEGETQYF. CDR3 nucleotide sequence: TGCAGTGCTAGAACGGGAGAGGGAGAGACCCAGTACTTC.

This chain uses TRBV6-1 with TRBJ2-4; 12 bases fit TRBD2. CDR1 is MNHNS, CDR2 SASEGT, per germline. The CDR3 extends over 16 amino acids. V shed 6 bases, J shed 1 base, and the junction held 4 bases outside the gene matches. DNA of the CDR3: TGTGCCAGCAGCTCCGGGACTAGCGGGGCCAAAAACATTCAGTACTTC. It codes for CASSSGTSGAKNIQYF.

This clonotype occurred once. V gene TRBV20-1 combines with J gene TRBJ2-3; 7 nucleotides agree with TRBD1. CDR3 size: 14 residues. The germline V gene encodes CDR1 DFQATT and CDR2 SNEGSKA (reference sequence). Trimming took 4 bases from V and 0 from J; bases not matched to a gene: 4. The CDR3 loop reads CSATDRRSTDTQYF. In nucleotides, the CDR3 is TGCAGTGCTACGGACAGGAGAAGCACAGATACGCAGTATTTT.

This clonotype occurred many times. In nucleotides, the CDR3 is TGTGCCAGCAGTGACAGGTTGACAGGAGCCCTCCATTCTAACTATGGCTACACCTTC. It translates to CASSDRLTGALHSNYGYTF. The chain recombines TRBV6-1 with TRBJ1-2, with D tentatively TRBD1 (6 bases). CDR3 length: 19 amino acids. The V and J ends lost 3 bases and 0 bases respectively, with 23 bases between them. Germline CDR1 reads MNHNS; CDR2 reads SASEGT.

The chain links TRBV20-1 to TRBJ2-7; 8 bases fit TRBD1. Germline V gene sequence: CDR1 DFQATT, CDR2 SNEGSKA (reference sequence). The CDR3 runs 16 residues. V trimming: 0 bases; J trimming: 4 bases; junction bases outside the gene matches: 11. The CDR3 nucleotides read TGCAGTGCTAGAGATCAGGGGCAGGGGGCGTTGTACGAGCAGTACTTC. It codes for CSARDQGQGALYEQYF.

This clonotype has at least ten counts. The chain is built from TRBV7-3 and TRBJ2-1, with D maybe TRBD2 (7 bases). This CDR3 has 13 amino acids. The germline CDR1 and CDR2 sequences are SGHTA and FQGTGA. V was shortened by 4 bases and J by 13 bases, with 17 bases between the two germline ends. CDR3 loop: CASSSTGGAIQFF. CDR3 coding DNA: TGTGCCAGCAGCTCAACTGGGGGGGCAATTCAGTTCTTC.

The V call is TRBV24-1, the J call TRBJ2-6, with a possible D match to TRBD1 (6 bases). V dropped 3 bases and J dropped 0 bases, with 14 bases sitting between them. The V gene's germline CDR1 is KGHDR and CDR2 SFDVKD. The length of the CDR3 is 18 residues. The CDR3 sequence: CATSDDSGQLSGANVLTF. As DNA, the CDR3 is TGTGCCACCAGTGATGACTCGGGACAACTCTCTGGGGCCAACGTCCTGACTTTC.